Below, one T cell receptor beta chain is given with its context. This sample is drawn from a study of cytomegalovirus exposure and HLA in healthy donors. The CDR3 spans 13 residues. Germline V gene data show CDR1 as SGHAT and CDR2 as FQNNGV. J lost 6 bases, V lost 8 bases, and 7 bases had no gene match. The primer mix had 60 Vbeta and 13 Jbeta primers. The data were produced by immunoSEQ multiplex PCR, yet TCRdb's version contains in-frame clones alone and is incomplete. The data hold around 140,000 clones, with over 60% observed a single time. The rearrangement joins TRBV11-2 to TRBJ1-1; the match to TRBD1 covers 9 bases. The TCR was taken from a female donor in good health and CMV-seronegative. Input material: PBMCs. CDR3 protein: CASAGTGISEAFF. DNA for the CDR3: TGTGCCAGCGCCGGGACAGGGATTTCTGAAGCTTTCTTT.